These T cell receptor beta chains were read from a single sample in a study of shared clonotypes between healthy human individuals. Produced via immunoSEQ multiplex PCR; TCRdb's table is partial and in-frame only. The sample comprises some 350,000 clones, around 74% of which are singletons, and about 9.4% rests with the top ten. The sample comprised memory CD4+ T cells sorted from blood. These receptors originate from a man aged 25-45 years in good health. The CDR3 runs from the conserved cysteine through the conserved F or W. A D gene is named only where the DNA matches it firmly. Part of the rows lack a size; the others show once, few, many or a class for expanded clones.

d_gene: NA
abundance: once
j_gene: TRBJ2-4
v_gene: TRBV15
CDR3aa: CATSRKLGIQYF
CDR3nt: TGTGCCACCAGCAGAAAACTTGGGATTCAGTACTTC

d_gene: NA
abundance: many
j_gene: TRBJ2-1
v_gene: TRBV15
CDR3aa: CATSRTLGNEQFF
CDR3nt: TGTGCCACCAGCAGGACACTAGGCAATGAGCAGTTCTTC

d_gene: NA
abundance: NA
j_gene: TRBJ1-1
v_gene: TRBV6-6
CDR3aa: CASSLAPSSDAFF
CDR3nt: TGTGCCAGCAGTTTAGCCCCGTCCTCCGACGCTTTCTTT

d_gene: TRBD2
abundance: NA
j_gene: TRBJ2-5
v_gene: TRBV5-4
CDR3aa: CASSLRRTSGRGETQYF
CDR3nt: TGTGCCAGCAGCTTGCGAAGGACTAGCGGGAGGGGAGAGACCCAGTACTTC

d_gene: TRBD1
abundance: NA
j_gene: TRBJ1-3
v_gene: TRBV28
CDR3aa: CASSSSGTGTFTIYF
CDR3nt: TGTGCCAGCAGTTCATCCGGGACAGGGACATTTACCATATATTTT

d_gene: TRBD1
abundance: NA
j_gene: TRBJ1-2
v_gene: TRBV2
CDR3aa: CACTRDSYGYTF
CDR3nt: TGTGCCTGTACGAGGGACAGCTATGGCTACACCTTC

d_gene: NA
abundance: once
j_gene: TRBJ2-7
v_gene: TRBV2
CDR3aa: CASSFGQLSYEQYF
CDR3nt: TGTGCCAGCAGCTTTGGACAGCTCTCCTACGAGCAGTACTTC

d_gene: NA
abundance: many
j_gene: TRBJ2-5
v_gene: TRBV6-1
CDR3aa: CASKGTYQETQYF
CDR3nt: TGTGCCAGCAAAGGGACTTACCAAGAGACCCAGTACTTC

d_gene: TRBD1
abundance: NA
j_gene: TRBJ1-2
v_gene: TRBV10-3
CDR3aa: CAIRVTGGVDYGYTF
CDR3nt: TGTGCCATCAGAGTCACAGGGGGAGTTGACTATGGCTACACCTTC

d_gene: NA
abundance: NA
j_gene: TRBJ2-2
v_gene: TRBV11-3
CDR3aa: CASSSPGALGTGELFF
CDR3nt: TGTGCCAGCAGCTCTCCCGGGGCTTTGGGCACCGGGGAGCTGTTTTTT

d_gene: NA
abundance: NA
j_gene: TRBJ2-6
v_gene: TRBV25-1
CDR3aa: CASSGAGLPGANVLTF
CDR3nt: TGTGCCAGCAGTGGGGCAGGGTTACCTGGGGCCAACGTCCTGACTTTC

d_gene: NA
abundance: NA
j_gene: TRBJ2-3
v_gene: TRBV7-2
CDR3aa: CASSYPNRDTQYF
CDR3nt: TGTGCCAGCAGCTACCCGAATCGGGATACGCAGTATTTT

d_gene: NA
abundance: NA
j_gene: TRBJ2-5
v_gene: TRBV7-8
CDR3aa: CASSGSQGWVETQYF
CDR3nt: TGTGCCAGCAGTGGGTCACAGGGTTGGGTTGAGACCCAGTACTTC

d_gene: NA
abundance: NA
j_gene: TRBJ1-5
v_gene: TRBV28
CDR3aa: CASWTGNQPQHF
CDR3nt: TGTGCCAGCTGGACAGGCAATCAGCCCCAGCATTTT

d_gene: NA
abundance: NA
j_gene: TRBJ1-6
v_gene: TRBV7-2
CDR3aa: CASSLGAGHSPLHF
CDR3nt: TGTGCCAGCAGCTTAGGGGCAGGACATTCACCCCTCCACTTT

d_gene: NA
abundance: few
j_gene: TRBJ2-1
v_gene: TRBV5-1
CDR3aa: CASSGGRWGNNEQFF
CDR3nt: TGCGCCAGCAGCGGGGGTCGGTGGGGCAACAATGAGCAGTTCTTC

d_gene: NA
abundance: NA
j_gene: TRBJ2-1
v_gene: TRBV19
CDR3aa: CATWDGNSYNEQFF
CDR3nt: TGTGCCACTTGGGACGGGAACAGCTACAATGAGCAGTTCTTC

d_gene: NA
abundance: once
j_gene: TRBJ2-1
v_gene: TRBV4-1
CDR3aa: CASSQDRQGRHQFF
CDR3nt: TGCGCCAGCAGCCAAGATCGGCAGGGCCGCCATCAGTTCTTC

d_gene: NA
abundance: NA
j_gene: TRBJ2-5
v_gene: TRBV4-3
CDR3aa: CASSQKGQTQYF
CDR3nt: TGCGCCAGCAGCCAAAAGGGACAGACCCAGTACTTC

d_gene: NA
abundance: NA
j_gene: TRBJ2-1
v_gene: TRBV6-1
CDR3aa: CASGRDERGEQFF
CDR3nt: TGTGCCAGCGGACGGGATGAAAGGGGTGAGCAGTTCTTC

d_gene: NA
abundance: NA
j_gene: TRBJ2-4
v_gene: TRBV6-5
CDR3aa: CASSLDGLAKNIQYF
CDR3nt: TGTGCCAGCAGCCTCGACGGATTAGCCAAAAACATTCAGTACTTC

d_gene: TRBD2
abundance: few
j_gene: TRBJ2-2
v_gene: TRBV5-1
CDR3aa: CASRAGTSRFGELFF
CDR3nt: TGCGCCAGCAGAGCCGGGACTAGTAGGTTCGGGGAGCTGTTTTTT

d_gene: NA
abundance: many
j_gene: TRBJ2-1
v_gene: TRBV5-4
CDR3aa: CASSLGQVYNEQFF
CDR3nt: TGTGCCAGCAGCTTGGGGCAGGTCTACAATGAGCAGTTCTTC

d_gene: TRBD2
abundance: NA
j_gene: TRBJ2-7
v_gene: TRBV4-3
CDR3aa: CASSQDVSGGGSYEQYF
CDR3nt: TGCGCCAGCAGCCAAGATGTGTCGGGAGGCGGCTCCTACGAGCAGTACTTC

d_gene: NA
abundance: NA
j_gene: TRBJ2-1
v_gene: TRBV2
CDR3aa: CASSVPGLPSEQFF
CDR3nt: TGTGCCAGCAGTGTCCCGGGACTGCCCAGTGAGCAGTTCTTC

d_gene: NA
abundance: NA
j_gene: TRBJ2-7
v_gene: TRBV11-2
CDR3aa: CASSTGPLYEQYF
CDR3nt: TGTGCCAGCAGCACGGGGCCACTCTACGAGCAGTACTTC

d_gene: NA
abundance: NA
j_gene: TRBJ2-6
v_gene: TRBV5-4
CDR3aa: CATPAVRSGANVLTF
CDR3nt: TGTGCCACCCCCGCCGTGAGATCTGGGGCCAACGTCCTGACTTTC

d_gene: TRBD1
abundance: NA
j_gene: TRBJ2-7
v_gene: TRBV18
CDR3aa: CASSHGTGYEQYF
CDR3nt: TGTGCCAGCTCACATGGGACAGGCTACGAGCAGTACTTC

d_gene: NA
abundance: NA
j_gene: TRBJ2-2
v_gene: TRBV7-9
CDR3aa: CASSSVEGRAGELSF
CDR3nt: TGTGCCAGCAGCTCAGTCGAGGGTCGGGCCGGGGAGCTGTCTTTT

d_gene: NA
abundance: NA
j_gene: TRBJ2-5
v_gene: TRBV7-6
CDR3aa: CASSLAGKLETQYF
CDR3nt: TGTGCCAGCAGCTTAGCGGGAAAGTTAGAGACCCAGTACTTC

d_gene: TRBD1
abundance: NA
j_gene: TRBJ1-1
v_gene: TRBV5-4
CDR3aa: CASSLEGQKTEAFF
CDR3nt: TGTGCCAGCAGCTTGGAGGGACAGAAGACTGAAGCTTTCTTT

d_gene: TRBD1
abundance: NA
j_gene: TRBJ2-7
v_gene: TRBV7-2
CDR3aa: CASSPLTGYEQYF
CDR3nt: TGTGCCAGCAGCCCCTTGACAGGGTACGAGCAGTACTTC

d_gene: NA
abundance: NA
j_gene: TRBJ2-3
v_gene: TRBV19
CDR3aa: CASSIYPGTGTDTQYF
CDR3nt: TGTGCCAGTAGTATTTACCCTGGTACGGGCACAGATACGCAGTATTTT

d_gene: TRBD2
abundance: NA
j_gene: TRBJ2-5
v_gene: TRBV7-3
CDR3aa: CASSTLAAPQETQYF
CDR3nt: TGTGCCAGCAGCACGCTAGCGGCCCCCCAAGAGACCCAGTACTTC

d_gene: TRBD2
abundance: NA
j_gene: TRBJ2-3
v_gene: TRBV18
CDR3aa: CASSLTTSGLAATDTQYF
CDR3nt: TGTGCCAGCTCACTTACTACTTCGGGACTAGCGGCCACAGATACGCAGTATTTT

d_gene: NA
abundance: few
j_gene: TRBJ1-2
v_gene: TRBV6-5
CDR3aa: CASSYVAGLIGYTF
CDR3nt: TGTGCCAGCAGTTACGTTGCAGGGTTAATCGGCTACACCTTC

d_gene: TRBD2
abundance: NA
j_gene: TRBJ2-1
v_gene: TRBV30
CDR3aa: CAWTSGGTYNEQFF
CDR3nt: TGTGCCTGGACTAGCGGGGGAACCTACAATGAGCAGTTCTTC

d_gene: NA
abundance: once
j_gene: TRBJ1-3
v_gene: TRBV28
CDR3aa: CASSTPGAAGNTIYF
CDR3nt: TGTGCCAGCAGTACCCCAGGGGCCGCCGGAAACACCATATATTTT

d_gene: NA
abundance: NA
j_gene: TRBJ1-2
v_gene: TRBV12-5
CDR3aa: CASGLGDGPNYGYTF
CDR3nt: TGTGCTAGTGGTTTGGGGGACGGACCTAACTATGGCTACACCTTC

d_gene: NA
abundance: NA
j_gene: TRBJ1-5
v_gene: TRBV5-6
CDR3aa: CASSRTASNQPQHF
CDR3nt: TGTGCCAGCAGCCGGACAGCTAGCAATCAGCCCCAGCATTTT

d_gene: TRBD2
abundance: NA
j_gene: TRBJ2-4
v_gene: TRBV28
CDR3aa: CASGPGTSKEKNIQYF
CDR3nt: TGTGCCAGCGGTCCCGGGACTAGTAAAGAGAAAAACATTCAGTACTTC

d_gene: NA
abundance: NA
j_gene: TRBJ2-7
v_gene: TRBV30
CDR3aa: CAWSTNEIGVQYF
CDR3nt: TGTGCCTGGAGCACGAACGAGATTGGGGTGCAGTACTTC